One sample yielded the 20 T cell receptor beta chains listed below, sequenced in a study of cytotoxic CD8 clonotypes in ibrutinib-treated CLL. The repertoire was sequenced with immunoSEQ multiplex PCR; TCRdb's copy has only in-frame clones and lacks some. The table includes around 41,000 clones, around 70% detected once. The material was PBMCs, obtained at disease progression, from a patient treated with ibrutinib. Receptor source: a human donor with chronic lymphocytic leukemia.

This clone was counted only a few times. CDR3: CASSNPGENRREQYF. As DNA, the CDR3 is TGTGCCAGCAGTAACCCAGGGGAGAACCGCCGCGAGCAGTACTTC. J is TRBJ2-7 and V is TRBV2, with TRBD1 as a possible D gene (6 bases). The CDR3 runs 15 residues. CDR1 is SNHLY, CDR2 FYNNEI, per germline. Trimming took 5 bases from V and 6 from J, leaving 20 bases between them. Supplemented by reference TRBV2 and TRBJ2-7, the full variable domain reads EPEVTQTPSHQVTQMGQEVILRCVPISNHLYFYWYRQILGQKVEFLVSFYNNEISEKSEIFDDQFSVERPDGSNFTLKIRSTKLEDSAMYFCASSNPGENRREQYFGPGTRLTVT.

The chain is built from TRBV7-8 and TRBJ2-3; maybe TRBD2 (5 bases). V lost 1 base, J lost 3 bases, and 14 bases lay in between. The CDR3 sequence is 16 residues long. CDR1 is SGHVS and CDR2 is FQNEAQ in the germline V gene. The CDR3 here is CASSLVPGSRTDTQYF. As DNA, the CDR3 is TGTGCCAGCAGCTTAGTGCCGGGGAGCAGGACAGATACGCAGTATTTT.

This chain uses TRBV10-3 with TRBJ2-7, with no clear D. The V end was cut by 4 bases, the J end by 0 bases, with 7 bases between. The CDR3 consists of 13 residues. The germline V gene has CDR1 ENHRY and CDR2 SYGVKD. The CDR3 DNA sequence: TGTGCCATCAGTGCCACCAACTCCTACGAGCAGTACTTC. Translating it yields CAISATNSYEQYF.

V is TRBV30 and J is TRBJ2-6; TRBD2 is a possible D gene (6 bases). Germline values: CDR1 GTSNPN, CDR2 SVGIG (reference sequence). V shed 2 bases and J shed 0 bases, with 11 bases lying between them. CDR3 length: 16 residues. The DNA for the CDR3 is TGTGCCTGGAGTAGGGGAGGAAGCTCTGGGGCCAACGTCCTGACTTTC. This sequence encodes CAWSRGGSSGANVLTF.

V is TRBV29-1 and J is TRBJ1-1; D gene unclear. V dropped 1 base and J dropped 5 bases, with 11 bases sitting between them. CDR3 length: 13 amino acids. CDR1 SQVTM and CDR2 ANQGSEA come from the germline V gene. In nucleotides, the CDR3 is TGCAGCGTTGAAGGACAAGACGGGACTGAAGCTTTCTTT. Translating gives CSVEGQDGTEAFF.

A word on this clone: Additional DNA sequences in this sample encode the identical CDR3. This rearrangement joins TRBV5-4 to TRBJ2-7; D may be TRBD1 (6 bases). Germline V gene lookup returns CDR1 SGHNT and CDR2 YYREEE (reference sequence). V was clipped by 0 bases and J by 2 bases, with 9 bases between them. The CDR3 consists of 14 residues. The CDR3 DNA reads as TGTGCCAGCAGCTTGGACCAGGGGCCCTACGAGCAGTACTTC. Protein product: CASSLDQGPYEQYF.

The rearrangement uses TRBV9 and TRBJ2-1; 8 nucleotides line up with TRBD2. The CDR3 totals 15 residues. V shed 3 bases, J shed 8 bases, and the junction held 10 bases outside the gene matches. The germline CDR1 and CDR2 sequences are SGDLS and YYNGEE. The CDR3 DNA is TGTGCCAGCAGCGCCATCGGGGGGGCATGGTATGAGCAGTTCTTC. It encodes CASSAIGGAWYEQFF.

In its sample, this clone was seen a few times. V gene TRBV6-5 combines with J gene TRBJ2-7; 8 bases are shared with TRBD1. Germline-derived CDR1 and CDR2 are MNHEY and SVGAGI. V was clipped by 2 bases and J by 3 bases; unmatched bases: 9. The CDR3 runs to 16 residues. CDR3: CASSYVGTGSYYEQYF. Here the CDR3 DNA reads TGTGCCAGCAGTTACGTTGGGACAGGTTCCTACTACGAGCAGTACTTC.

The V and J genes are TRBV11-2 and TRBJ1-5; D gene ambiguous. The V end was cut by 0 bases, the J end by 6 bases, with 9 bases between. The CDR3 loop spans 14 amino acids. Germline CDR1 is SGHAT and CDR2 is FQNNGV. CDR3 nucleotide sequence: TGTGCCAGCAGCTTAGACGAGTATACTCAGCCCCAGCATTTT. Its protein product is CASSLDEYTQPQHF.

The rearrangement links TRBV12-5 to TRBJ2-5; maybe TRBD2 (6 bases). The ends were cut back, 7 bases at V and 2 bases at J, with 14 bases in the middle. Germline-derived CDR1 and CDR2 are LGHNT and FRNRAP. The CDR3 loop spans 14 amino acids. CDR3 nucleotide sequence: TGTGCTAGTGCCCGGAGGGACGGACAAGAGACCCAGTACTTC. It encodes CASARRDGQETQYF.

CDR3 in amino acids: CASKPVVAAYEQYF. CDR3 bases: TGTGCCAGCAAGCCCGTAGTTGCGGCATACGAGCAGTACTTC. This chain uses TRBV27 with TRBJ2-7, with no clear D. The CDR3 has 14 residues. The V gene lost 7 bases and the J gene lost 4 bases, with 17 bases spanning the gap. In germline, CDR1 is MNHEY, CDR2 SMNVEV (reference sequence).

The rearrangement joins TRBV2 to TRBJ2-1; TRBD2 matches at 10 bases. The germline gives CDR1 SNHLY, CDR2 FYNNEI. The CDR3 runs 14 residues. With 6 bases clipped from V and 7 bases from J, the junction kept 6 bases outside the gene matches. The CDR3 here is CASRSGRAENEQFF. The DNA for the CDR3 is TGTGCCAGCAGGAGCGGGAGGGCAGAGAATGAGCAGTTCTTC.

The rearrangement joins TRBV6-1 to TRBJ2-1; TRBD2 agrees at 7 bases. The J segment lost 1 base and the V segment lost 2 bases, leaving 2 bases of the junction unmatched. Per germline, CDR1 MNHNS and CDR2 SASEGT. The length of the CDR3 is 15 residues. CDR3 sequence (DNA): TGTGCCAGCAGTGAACTAGCGGAGTCCTACAATGAGCAGTTCTTC. Translation: CASSELAESYNEQFF.

This chain joins TRBV10-3 and TRBJ2-5, with D perhaps matching TRBD2 (5 bases). Germline V gene lookup returns CDR1 ENHRY and CDR2 SYGVKD. The CDR3 has 16 residues. The V end lost 1 base, the J end lost 1 base, and 13 bases lay between the germline ends. Written as DNA, the CDR3 is TGTGCCATCAGTGAGTTCAGTCTAGCAGTCCAAGAGACCCAGTACTTC. Its translation is CAISEFSLAVQETQYF.

The chain employs TRBV5-5 and TRBJ2-7; D gene uncertain. Between the trimmed V and J ends, which lost 1 base and 3 bases, there was a span of 17 bases. Germline-derived CDR1 and CDR2 are SGHKS and YYEKEE (reference sequence). CDR3 size: 16 residues. CDR3 loop: CASSLPPNPGGYEQYF. For the CDR3, the DNA is TGTGCCAGCAGCTTGCCACCTAACCCGGGCGGCTACGAGCAGTACTTC.

This clone was seen only a few times. V usage is TRBV15 and J usage is TRBJ1-1; no clear D. The CDR3 runs to 15 residues. The V gene lost 6 bases and the J gene lost 0 bases, with 14 bases spanning the gap. Looked up from germline, CDR1 is LNHNV and CDR2 is YYDKDF (reference sequence). Here the CDR3 DNA reads TGTGCCACCAGGCGACGGAGGATTATGAACACTGAAGCTTTCTTT. Its protein is CATRRRRIMNTEAFF.

V is TRBV7-9 and J is TRBJ2-5; D ambiguous. Trimming removed 0 bases at V and 6 bases at J, with 20 bases between. Germline V gives CDR1 SEHNR, CDR2 FQNEAQ (reference sequence). The CDR3 has 17 amino acids. The CDR3 reads CASSLAIRVEFVQTQYF. For the CDR3, the DNA is TGTGCCAGCAGCTTAGCGATTCGGGTTGAGTTTGTTCAGACCCAGTACTTC.

This rearrangement joins TRBV29-1 to TRBJ1-1; D is unresolved. Germline values: CDR1 SQVTM, CDR2 ANQGSEA. CDR3 size: 12 residues. Trimming left V 3 bases short and J 0 bases short, with 5 bases between. DNA of the CDR3: TGCAGCGTTGACAGACTGAACACTGAAGCTTTCTTT. Translation: CSVDRLNTEAFF.

This clone was recorded a few times. The chain is built from TRBV9 and TRBJ1-5, with D unclear. Trimming removed 0 bases from V and 7 bases from J, with 11 bases in between. The CDR3 sequence is 14 residues long. Germline V gives CDR1 SGDLS, CDR2 YYNGEE. The CDR3: CASSVAAMGQPQHF. The CDR3 DNA follows: TGTGCCAGCAGCGTAGCGGCGATGGGACAGCCCCAGCATTTT.

The chain joins TRBV19 to TRBJ2-2; D possibly matches TRBD1 or TRBD2 (5 bases each). CDR1 is LNHDA and CDR2 is SQIVND in the germline V gene (reference sequence). The CDR3 length is 16 residues. The germline V and J ends were trimmed by 5 bases and 3 bases, with 16 bases remaining between them. The CDR3 region is CASSEGRLLYTGELFF. The CDR3 DNA reads as TGTGCCAGTAGTGAGGGACGGCTTCTGTACACCGGGGAGCTGTTTTTT.